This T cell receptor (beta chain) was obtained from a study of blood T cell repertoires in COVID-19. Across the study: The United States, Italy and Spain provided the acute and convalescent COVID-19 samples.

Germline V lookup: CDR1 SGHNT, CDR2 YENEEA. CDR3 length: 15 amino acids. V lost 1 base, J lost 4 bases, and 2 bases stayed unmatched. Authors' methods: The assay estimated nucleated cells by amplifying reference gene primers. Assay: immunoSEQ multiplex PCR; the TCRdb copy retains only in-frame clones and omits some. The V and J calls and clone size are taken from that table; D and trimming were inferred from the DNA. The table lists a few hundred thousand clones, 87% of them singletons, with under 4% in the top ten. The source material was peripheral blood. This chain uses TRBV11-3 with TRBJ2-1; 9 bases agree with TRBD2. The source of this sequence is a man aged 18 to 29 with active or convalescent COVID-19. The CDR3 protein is CASSLGGLAYNEQFF. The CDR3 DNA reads TGTGCCAGCAGCTTAGGGGGACTAGCATACAATGAGCAGTTCTTC. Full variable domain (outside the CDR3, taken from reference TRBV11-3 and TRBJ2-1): EAGVVQSPRYKIIEKKQPVAFWCNPISGHNTLYWYLQNLGQGPELLIRYENEEAVDDSQLPKDRFSAERLKGVDSTLKIQPAELGDSAVYLCASSLGGLAYNEQFFGPGTRLTVL.